These T cell receptor beta chains were read from a single sample in a study of PD-L1 blockade in urothelial cancer. This table comes from immunoSEQ multiplex PCR, and its TCRdb copy is limited to in-frame clones, with some not included. The table includes fewer than 50,000 clones, 91% detected once. The specimen comprised PBMCs, sampled around atezolizumab (anti-PD-L1) treatment. These receptors all come from an older man with urothelial cancer. The CDR3 runs from the conserved cysteine through the conserved F or W. The D gene is left open where the match is weak.

V gene,J gene,D gene,CDR3 protein
TRBV11-1,TRBJ2-7,TRBD1,CASSPTQGIGEQYF
TRBV11-2,TRBJ1-1,-,CASSLGPLTVKAFF
TRBV6-4,TRBJ2-4,-,CAIQLHLNIQYF
TRBV6-1,TRBJ2-3,-,CASSPAGSTDTQYF
TRBV7-2,TRBJ2-7,TRBD2,CASSLGRDRTYEQYF
TRBV5-1,TRBJ2-7,TRBD2,CASSSGVAGVGEQYF
TRBV5-1,TRBJ1-5,TRBD1,CASSLAGGQGQPQHF
TRBV15,TRBJ2-3,-,CATSRDLGDTDTQYF
TRBV7-3,TRBJ2-1,TRBD2,CASSLLSAGLNEQFF
TRBV4-1,TRBJ2-1,-,CASSQVEGLHNEQFF
TRBV9,TRBJ2-7,TRBD2,CASSPETSSHYEQYF
TRBV7-9,TRBJ1-3,-,CASSFRQGFTGNTIYF
TRBV5-1,TRBJ2-7,TRBD2,CASSPASGSVPYEQYF
TRBV11-2,TRBJ1-1,-,CASSSLGQLNTEAFF
TRBV6-1,TRBJ1-2,-,CASSEETDYGYTF
TRBV19,TRBJ1-1,-,CASSMFAEKSEAFF